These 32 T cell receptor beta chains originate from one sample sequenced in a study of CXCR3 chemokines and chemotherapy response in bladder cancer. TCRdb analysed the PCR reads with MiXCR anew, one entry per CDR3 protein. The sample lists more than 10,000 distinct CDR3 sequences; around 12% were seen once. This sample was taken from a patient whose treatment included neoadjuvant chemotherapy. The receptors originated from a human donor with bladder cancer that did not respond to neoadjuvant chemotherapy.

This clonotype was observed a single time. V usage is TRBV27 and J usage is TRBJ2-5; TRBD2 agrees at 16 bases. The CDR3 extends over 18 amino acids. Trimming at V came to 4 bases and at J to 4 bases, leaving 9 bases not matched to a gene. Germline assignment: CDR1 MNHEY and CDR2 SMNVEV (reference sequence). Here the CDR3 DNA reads TGTGCCAGCAGTTGGGGACTAGCGGGAGGGCCCTCGGGAGAGACCCAGTACTTC. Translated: CASSWGLAGGPSGETQYF.

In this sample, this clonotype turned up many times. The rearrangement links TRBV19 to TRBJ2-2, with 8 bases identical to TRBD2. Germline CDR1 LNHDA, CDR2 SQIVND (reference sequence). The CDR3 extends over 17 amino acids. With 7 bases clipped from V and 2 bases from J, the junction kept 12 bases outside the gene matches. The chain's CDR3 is CASNPLSGRGNTGELFF. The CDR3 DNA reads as TGTGCCAGTAATCCCCTGAGCGGGAGAGGCAACACCGGGGAGCTGTTTTTT.

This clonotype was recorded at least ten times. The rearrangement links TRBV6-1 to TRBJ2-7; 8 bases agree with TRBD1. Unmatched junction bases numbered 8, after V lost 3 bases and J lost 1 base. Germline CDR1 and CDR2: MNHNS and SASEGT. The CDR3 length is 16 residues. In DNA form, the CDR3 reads TGTGCCAGCAGTGATGAAGGTAACAGGGGGTCCTACGAGCAGTACTTC. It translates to CASSDEGNRGSYEQYF.

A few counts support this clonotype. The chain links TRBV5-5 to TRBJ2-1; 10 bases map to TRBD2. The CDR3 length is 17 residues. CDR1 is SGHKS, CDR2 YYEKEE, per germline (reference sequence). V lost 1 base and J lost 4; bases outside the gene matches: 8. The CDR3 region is CASSLTLLAGLYNEQFF. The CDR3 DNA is TGTGCCAGCAGCTTGACCTTACTAGCGGGACTTTACAATGAGCAGTTCTTC.

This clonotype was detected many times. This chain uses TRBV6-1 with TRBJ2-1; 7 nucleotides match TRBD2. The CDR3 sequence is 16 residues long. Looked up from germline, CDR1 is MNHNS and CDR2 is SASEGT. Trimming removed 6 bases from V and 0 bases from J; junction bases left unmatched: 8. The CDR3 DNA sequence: TGTGCCAGCAGGATAGCGGGTCGGAGCTCCTACAATGAGCAGTTCTTC. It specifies CASRIAGRSSYNEQFF.

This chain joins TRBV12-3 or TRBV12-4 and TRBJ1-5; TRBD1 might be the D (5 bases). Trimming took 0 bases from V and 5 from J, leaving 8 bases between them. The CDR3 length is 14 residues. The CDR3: CASSLAPGDQPQHF. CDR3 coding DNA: TGTGCCAGCAGTTTAGCGCCGGGGGATCAGCCCCAGCATTTT.

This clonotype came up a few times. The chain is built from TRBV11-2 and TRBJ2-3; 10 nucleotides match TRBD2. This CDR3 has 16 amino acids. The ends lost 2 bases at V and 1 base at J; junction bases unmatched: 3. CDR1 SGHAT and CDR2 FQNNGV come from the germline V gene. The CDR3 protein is CASSLRSGGGTDTQYF. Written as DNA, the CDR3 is TGTGCCAGCAGCTTACGGAGCGGGGGGGGCACAGATACGCAGTATTTT.

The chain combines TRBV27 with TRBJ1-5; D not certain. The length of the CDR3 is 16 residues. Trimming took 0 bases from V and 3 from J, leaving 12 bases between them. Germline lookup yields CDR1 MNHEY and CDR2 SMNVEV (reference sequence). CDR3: CASSLSSLRVNQPQHF. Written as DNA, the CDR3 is TGTGCCAGCAGTTTATCGTCATTACGGGTCAATCAGCCCCAGCATTTT.

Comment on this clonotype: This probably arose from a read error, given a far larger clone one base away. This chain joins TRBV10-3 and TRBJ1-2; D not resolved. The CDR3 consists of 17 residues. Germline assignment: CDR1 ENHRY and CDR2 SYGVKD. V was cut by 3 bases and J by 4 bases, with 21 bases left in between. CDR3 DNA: TGTGCCATCAGTGAAGCGCTCGGATCCCCTTCATCCTATGGCTACACCTTC. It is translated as CAISEALGSPSSYGYTF.

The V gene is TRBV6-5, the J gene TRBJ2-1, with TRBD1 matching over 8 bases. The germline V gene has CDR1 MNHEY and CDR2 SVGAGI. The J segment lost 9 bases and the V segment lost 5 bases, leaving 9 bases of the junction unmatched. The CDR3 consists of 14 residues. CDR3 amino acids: CASSQDRETSEQFF. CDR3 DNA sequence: TGTGCCAGCAGTCAGGACAGGGAAACGAGTGAGCAGTTCTTC.

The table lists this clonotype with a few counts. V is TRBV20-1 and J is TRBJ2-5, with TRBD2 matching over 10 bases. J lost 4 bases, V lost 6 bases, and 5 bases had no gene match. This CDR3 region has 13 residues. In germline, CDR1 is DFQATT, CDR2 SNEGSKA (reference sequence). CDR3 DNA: TGCAGTGCGGGTTTAGCGGGAGGAGAGACCCAGTACTTC. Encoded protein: CSAGLAGGETQYF.

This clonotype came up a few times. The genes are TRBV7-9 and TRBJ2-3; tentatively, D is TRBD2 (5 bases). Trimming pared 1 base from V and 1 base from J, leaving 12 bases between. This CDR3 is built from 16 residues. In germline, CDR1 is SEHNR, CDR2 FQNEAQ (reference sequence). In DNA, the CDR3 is TGTGCCAGCAGCTTAGAGGTCCTGAGGGGCACAGATACGCAGTATTTT. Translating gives CASSLEVLRGTDTQYF.

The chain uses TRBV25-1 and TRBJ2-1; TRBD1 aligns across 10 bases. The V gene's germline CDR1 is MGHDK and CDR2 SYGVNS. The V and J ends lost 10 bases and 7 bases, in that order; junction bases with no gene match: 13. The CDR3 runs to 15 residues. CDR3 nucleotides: TGTGCCACCGGCATCCTCGGGACAGGGGAGAATGAGCAGTTCTTC. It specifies CATGILGTGENEQFF.

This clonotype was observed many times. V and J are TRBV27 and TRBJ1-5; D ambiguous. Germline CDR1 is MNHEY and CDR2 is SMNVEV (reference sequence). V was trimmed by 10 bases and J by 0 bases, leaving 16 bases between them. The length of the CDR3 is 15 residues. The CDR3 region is CATRRHLDSNQPQHF. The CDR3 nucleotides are TGTGCCACCCGGCGGCACCTTGATAGCAATCAGCCCCAGCATTTT.

The DNA for the CDR3 is TGTGCCAGCAGTTTTTCGGCAGGGAACTATGGCTACACCTTC. This gives the protein CASSFSAGNYGYTF. This chain joins TRBV12-3 or TRBV12-4 and TRBJ1-2, with a weak D call TRBD1 (5 bases). CDR3 length equals 14 residues. Trimming took 3 bases from V and 2 from J, leaving 10 bases between them.

DNA for the CDR3: TGTGCCAGCAGTTCGCGGCTGATCAATGAAAAACTGTTTTTT. Translated: CASSSRLINEKLFF. The rearrangement uses TRBV27 and TRBJ1-4; no reliable D call. Germline V CDR1 and CDR2: MNHEY, SMNVEV (reference sequence). Trimming removed 4 bases at V and 5 bases at J, with 11 bases between. The CDR3 contains 14 residues.

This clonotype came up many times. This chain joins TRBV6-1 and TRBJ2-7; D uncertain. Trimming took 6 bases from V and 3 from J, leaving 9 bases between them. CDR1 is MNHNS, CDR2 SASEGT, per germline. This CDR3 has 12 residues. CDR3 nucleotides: TGTGCCAGCAGCCTCACGGACTACGAGCAGTACTTC. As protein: CASSLTDYEQYF.

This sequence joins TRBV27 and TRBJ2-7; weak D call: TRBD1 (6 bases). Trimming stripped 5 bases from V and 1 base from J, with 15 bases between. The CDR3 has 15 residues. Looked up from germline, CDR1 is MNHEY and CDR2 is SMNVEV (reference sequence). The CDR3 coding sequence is TGTGCCAGCAGTCCTTCCGGGACACAGTCCTACGAGCAGTACTTC. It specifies CASSPSGTQSYEQYF.

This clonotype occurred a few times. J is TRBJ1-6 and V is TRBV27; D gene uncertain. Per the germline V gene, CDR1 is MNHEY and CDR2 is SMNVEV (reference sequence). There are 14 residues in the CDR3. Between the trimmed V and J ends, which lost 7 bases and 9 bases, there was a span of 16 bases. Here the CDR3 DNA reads TGTGCCAGCAATACGCACTCCCCGGTTTCACCCCTCCACTTT. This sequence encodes CASNTHSPVSPLHF.

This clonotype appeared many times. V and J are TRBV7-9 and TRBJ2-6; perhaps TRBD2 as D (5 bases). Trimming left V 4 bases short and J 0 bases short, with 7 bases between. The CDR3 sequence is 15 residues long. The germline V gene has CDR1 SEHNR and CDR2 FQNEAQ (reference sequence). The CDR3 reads CASSSRGSGANVLTF. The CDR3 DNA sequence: TGTGCCAGCAGCTCTCGGGGCTCTGGGGCCAACGTCCTGACTTTC. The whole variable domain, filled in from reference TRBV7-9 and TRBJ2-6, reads DTGVSQNPRHKITKRGQNVTFRCDPISEHNRLYWYRQTLGQGPEFLTYFQNEAQLEKSRLLSDRFSAERPKGSFSTLEIQRTEQGDSAMYLCASSSRGSGANVLTFGAGSRLTVL.

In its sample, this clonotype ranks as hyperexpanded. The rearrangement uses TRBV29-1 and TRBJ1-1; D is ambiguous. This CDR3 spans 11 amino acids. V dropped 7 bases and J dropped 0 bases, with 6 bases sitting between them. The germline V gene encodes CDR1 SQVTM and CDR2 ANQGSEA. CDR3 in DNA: TGCAGCGGTGACCTGAACACTGAAGCTTTCTTT. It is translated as CSGDLNTEAFF.

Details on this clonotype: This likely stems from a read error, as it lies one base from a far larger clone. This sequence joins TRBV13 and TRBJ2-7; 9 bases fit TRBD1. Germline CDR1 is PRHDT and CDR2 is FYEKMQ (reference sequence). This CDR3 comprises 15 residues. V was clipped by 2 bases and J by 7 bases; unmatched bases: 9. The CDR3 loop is CASSLTGTGFQEQYF. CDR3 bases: TGTGCCAGCAGCTTAACGGGGACAGGGTTCCAAGAGCAGTACTTC.

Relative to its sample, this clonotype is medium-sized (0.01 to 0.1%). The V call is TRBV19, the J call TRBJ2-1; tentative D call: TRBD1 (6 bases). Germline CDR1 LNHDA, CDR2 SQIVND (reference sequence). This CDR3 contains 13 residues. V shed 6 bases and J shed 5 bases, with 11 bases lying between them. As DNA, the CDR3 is TGTGCCAGTAGCCGGACAGCGCACAATGAGCAGTTCTTC. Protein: CASSRTAHNEQFF. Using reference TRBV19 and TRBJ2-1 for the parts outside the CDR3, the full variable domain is DGGITQSPKYLFRKEGQNVTLSCEQNLNHDAMYWYRQDPGQGLRLIYYSQIVNDFQKGDIAEGYSVSREKKESFPLTVTSAQKNPTAFYLCASSRTAHNEQFFGPGTRLTVL.

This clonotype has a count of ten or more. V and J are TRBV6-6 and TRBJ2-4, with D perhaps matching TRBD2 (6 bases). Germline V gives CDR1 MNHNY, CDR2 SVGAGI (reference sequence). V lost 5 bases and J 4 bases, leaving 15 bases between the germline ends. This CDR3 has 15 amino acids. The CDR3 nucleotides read TGTGCCAGCAGTCAGCAAGGGACTGATAAAAACATTCAGTACTTC. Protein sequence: CASSQQGTDKNIQYF.

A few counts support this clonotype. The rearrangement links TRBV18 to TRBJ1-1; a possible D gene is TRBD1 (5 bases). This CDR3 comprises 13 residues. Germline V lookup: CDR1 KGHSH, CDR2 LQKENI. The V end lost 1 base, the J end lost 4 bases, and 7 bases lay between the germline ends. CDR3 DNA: TGTGCCAGCTCACCACAGGGGAGCACTGAAGCTTTCTTT. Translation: CASSPQGSTEAFF.

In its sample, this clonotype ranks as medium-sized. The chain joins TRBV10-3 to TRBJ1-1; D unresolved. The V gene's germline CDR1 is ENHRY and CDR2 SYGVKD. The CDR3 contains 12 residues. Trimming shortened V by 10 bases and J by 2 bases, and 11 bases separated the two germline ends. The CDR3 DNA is TGTGCCACCTCCCCGGAAAACACTGAAGCTTTCTTT. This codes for CATSPENTEAFF.

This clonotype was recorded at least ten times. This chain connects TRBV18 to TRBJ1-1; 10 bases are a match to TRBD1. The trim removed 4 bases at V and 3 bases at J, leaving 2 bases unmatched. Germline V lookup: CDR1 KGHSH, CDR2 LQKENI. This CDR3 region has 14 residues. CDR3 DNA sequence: TGTGCCAGCTCACACGGGACAGGGGACACTGAAGCTTTCTTT. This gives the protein CASSHGTGDTEAFF. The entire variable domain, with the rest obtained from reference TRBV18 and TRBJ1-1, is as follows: NAGVMQNPRHLVRRRGQEARLRCSPMKGHSHVYWYRQLPEEGLKFMVYLQKENIIDESGMPKERFSAEFPKEGPSILRIQQVVRGDSAAYFCASSHGTGDTEAFFGQGTRLTVV.

For the CDR3, the DNA is TGTGCCAGCAGGGGGGACAGAGGTGAAAAACTGTTTTTT. This gives the protein CASRGDRGEKLFF. The chain combines TRBV6-1 with TRBJ1-4; 7 bases map to TRBD1. Germline lookup yields CDR1 MNHNS and CDR2 SASEGT. J was trimmed by 7 bases and V by 6 bases; bases with no gene match: 5. The CDR3 is 13 amino acids.

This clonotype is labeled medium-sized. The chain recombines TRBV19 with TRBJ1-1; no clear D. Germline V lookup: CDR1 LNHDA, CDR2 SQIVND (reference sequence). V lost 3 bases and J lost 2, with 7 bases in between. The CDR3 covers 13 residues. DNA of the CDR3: TGTGCCAGTAGTATGACCTCTAACACTGAAGCTTTCTTT. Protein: CASSMTSNTEAFF.

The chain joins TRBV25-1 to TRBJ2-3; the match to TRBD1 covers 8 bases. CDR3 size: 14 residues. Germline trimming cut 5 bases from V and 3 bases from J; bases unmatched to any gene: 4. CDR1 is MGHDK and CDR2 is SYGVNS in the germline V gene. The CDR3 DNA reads TGTGCCAGCAGTCACGGACAGGGAACAGATACGCAGTATTTT. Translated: CASSHGQGTDTQYF.

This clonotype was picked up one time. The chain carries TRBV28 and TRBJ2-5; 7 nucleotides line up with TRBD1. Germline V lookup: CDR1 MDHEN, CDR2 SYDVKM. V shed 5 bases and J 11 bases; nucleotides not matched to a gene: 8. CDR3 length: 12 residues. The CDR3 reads CASSRQGPEQYF. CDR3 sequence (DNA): TGTGCCAGCAGTCGACAGGGACCTGAGCAGTACTTC.

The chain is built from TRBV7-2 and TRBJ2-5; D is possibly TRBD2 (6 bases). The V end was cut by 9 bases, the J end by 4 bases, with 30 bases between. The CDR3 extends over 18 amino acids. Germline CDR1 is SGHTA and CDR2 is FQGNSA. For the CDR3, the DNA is TGTGCCAGAAGCCTACCCCGAGCGGGCTGTTATATCCTAGAGACCCAGTACTTC. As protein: CARSLPRAGCYILETQYF.